This section outlines one T cell receptor beta chain sequence together with its context. Germline assignment: CDR1 MDHEN and CDR2 SYDVKM. The CDR3 spans 13 residues. The sample is drawn from a study of shared clonotypes between healthy human individuals. The protocol was immunoSEQ multiplex PCR, while the TCRdb copy is restricted to in-frame clones and leaves out a portion. The sample shows some 650,000 clones, more than 95% of them seen only once. The specimen sequenced was naive CD4+ T cells sorted from blood. Described subset: CD45RA+ positively selected. The chain employs TRBV28 and TRBJ1-5; D is undetermined. The receptor was derived from a woman aged 25 to 45 in good health. The CDR3 protein is CAGSGSSNQPQHF. For the CDR3, the DNA is TGTGCTGGGTCAGGATCCTCTAATCAGCCCCAGCATTTT.